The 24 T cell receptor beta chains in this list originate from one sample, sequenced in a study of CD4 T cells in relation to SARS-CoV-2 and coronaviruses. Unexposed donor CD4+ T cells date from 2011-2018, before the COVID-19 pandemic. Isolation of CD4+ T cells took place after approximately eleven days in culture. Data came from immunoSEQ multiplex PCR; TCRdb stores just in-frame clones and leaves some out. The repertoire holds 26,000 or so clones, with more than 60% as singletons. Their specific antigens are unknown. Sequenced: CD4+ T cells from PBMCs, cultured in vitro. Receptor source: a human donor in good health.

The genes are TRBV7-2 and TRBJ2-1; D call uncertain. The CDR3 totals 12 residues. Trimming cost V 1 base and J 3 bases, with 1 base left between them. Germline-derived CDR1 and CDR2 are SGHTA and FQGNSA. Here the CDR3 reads CASSLDYNEQFF. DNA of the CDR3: TGTGCCAGCAGCTTAGACTACAATGAGCAGTTCTTC. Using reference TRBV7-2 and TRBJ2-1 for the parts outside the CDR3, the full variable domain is GAGVSQSPSNKVTEKGKDVELRCDPISGHTALYWYRQSLGQGLEFLIYFQGNSAPDKSGLPSDRFSAERTGGSVSTLTIQRTQQEDSAVYLCASSLDYNEQFFGPGTRLTVL.

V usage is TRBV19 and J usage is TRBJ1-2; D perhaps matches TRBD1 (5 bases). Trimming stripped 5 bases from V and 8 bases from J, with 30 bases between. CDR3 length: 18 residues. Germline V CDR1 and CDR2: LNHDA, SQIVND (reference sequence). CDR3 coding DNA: TGTGCCAGTAGTCCGAGTTCGGACACCATCTCTGAGAGGGTAGGCTACACCTTC. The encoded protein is CASSPSSDTISERVGYTF.

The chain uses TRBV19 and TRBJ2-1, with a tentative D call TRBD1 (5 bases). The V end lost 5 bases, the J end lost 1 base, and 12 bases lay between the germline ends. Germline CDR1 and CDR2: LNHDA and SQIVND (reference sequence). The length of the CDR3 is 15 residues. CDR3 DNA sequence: TGTGCCAGTAGTGCCTTGGGGCCATCCTACAATGAGCAGTTCTTC. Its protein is CASSALGPSYNEQFF.

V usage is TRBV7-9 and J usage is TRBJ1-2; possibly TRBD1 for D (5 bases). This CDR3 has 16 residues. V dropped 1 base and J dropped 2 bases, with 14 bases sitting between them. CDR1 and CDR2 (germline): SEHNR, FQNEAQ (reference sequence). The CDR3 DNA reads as TGTGCCAGCAGCTTAGACCGGGACCGAAAGAACTATGGCTACACCTTC. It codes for CASSLDRDRKNYGYTF.

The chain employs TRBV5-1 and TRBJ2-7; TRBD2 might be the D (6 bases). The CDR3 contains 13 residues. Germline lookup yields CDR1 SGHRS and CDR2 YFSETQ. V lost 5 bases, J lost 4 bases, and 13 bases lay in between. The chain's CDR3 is CASSDGSTYEQYF. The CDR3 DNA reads TGCGCCAGCAGTGACGGGAGTACGTACGAGCAGTACTTC. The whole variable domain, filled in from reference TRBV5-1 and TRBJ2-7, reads KAGVTQTPRYLIKTRGQQVTLSCSPISGHRSVSWYQQTPGQGLQFLFEYFSETQRNKGNFPGRFSGRQFSNSRSEMNVSTLELGDSALYLCASSDGSTYEQYFGPGTRLTVT.

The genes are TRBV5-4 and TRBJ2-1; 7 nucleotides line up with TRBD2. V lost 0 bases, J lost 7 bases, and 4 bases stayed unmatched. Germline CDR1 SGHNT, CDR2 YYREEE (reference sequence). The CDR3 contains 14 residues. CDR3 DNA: TGTGCCAGCAGCTTGGGTGGGAGGGTTAATGAGCAGTTCTTC. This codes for CASSLGGRVNEQFF.

The CDR3 here is CASGDRDRGFTGANVLTF. The CDR3 coding sequence is TGTGCCAGCGGGGACCGGGACAGGGGGTTCACTGGGGCCAACGTCCTGACTTTC. The chain uses TRBV2 and TRBJ2-6; 11 bases line up with TRBD1. The germline gives CDR1 SNHLY, CDR2 FYNNEI. Unmatched junction bases numbered 11, after V lost 8 bases and J lost 2 bases. The CDR3 is 18 amino acids.

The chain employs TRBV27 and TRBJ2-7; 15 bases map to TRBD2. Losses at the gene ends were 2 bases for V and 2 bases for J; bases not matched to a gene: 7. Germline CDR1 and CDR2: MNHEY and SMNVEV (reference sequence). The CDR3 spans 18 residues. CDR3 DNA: TGTGCCAGCAGTTTAAATATAAGGACTAGCGGGAGGGCCTACGAGCAGTACTTC. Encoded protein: CASSLNIRTSGRAYEQYF.

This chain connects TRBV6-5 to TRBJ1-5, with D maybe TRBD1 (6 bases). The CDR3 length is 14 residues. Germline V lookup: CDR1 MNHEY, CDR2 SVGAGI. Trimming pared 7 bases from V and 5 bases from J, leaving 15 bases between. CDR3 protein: CASTRTRGDQPQHF. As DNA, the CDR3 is TGTGCCAGCACCCGAACGAGGGGGGATCAGCCCCAGCATTTT.

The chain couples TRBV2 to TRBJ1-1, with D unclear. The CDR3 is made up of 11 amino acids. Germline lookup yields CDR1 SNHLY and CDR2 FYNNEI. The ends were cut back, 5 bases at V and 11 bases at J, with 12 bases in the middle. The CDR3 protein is CASSLDGGAFF. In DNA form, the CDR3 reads TGTGCCAGCAGTCTAGACGGAGGGGCTTTCTTT.

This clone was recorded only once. The CDR3 sequence is CASSLGAGNEKLFF. CDR3 DNA sequence: TGCGCCAGCAGCTTGGGAGCAGGAAATGAAAAACTGTTTTTT. The chain combines TRBV5-1 with TRBJ1-4; D unclear. Between the trimmed V and J ends, which lost 0 bases and 5 bases, there was a span of 8 bases. CDR1 SGHRS and CDR2 YFSETQ come from the germline V gene. CDR3 length equals 14 residues.

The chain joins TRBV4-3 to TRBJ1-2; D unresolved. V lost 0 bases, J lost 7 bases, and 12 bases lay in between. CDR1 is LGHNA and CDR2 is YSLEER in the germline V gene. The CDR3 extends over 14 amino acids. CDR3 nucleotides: TGCGCCAGCAGCCAAGATTCCCTAGGGAGTGGCTACACCTTC. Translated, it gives CASSQDSLGSGYTF.

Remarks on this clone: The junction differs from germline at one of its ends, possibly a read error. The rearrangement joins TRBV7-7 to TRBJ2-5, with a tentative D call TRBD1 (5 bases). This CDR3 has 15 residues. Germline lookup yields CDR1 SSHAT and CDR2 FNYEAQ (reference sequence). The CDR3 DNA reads TGTGCTAGCAGCTTAGACCTTAACAGGCAAGAGACCCAGTACTTC. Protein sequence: CASSLDLNRQETQYF.

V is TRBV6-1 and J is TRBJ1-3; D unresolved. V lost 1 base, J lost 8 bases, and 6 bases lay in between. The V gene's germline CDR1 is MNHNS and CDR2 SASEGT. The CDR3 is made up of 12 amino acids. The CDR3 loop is CASSEGGYTIYF. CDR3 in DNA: TGTGCCAGCAGTGAAGGGGGTTACACCATATATTTT.

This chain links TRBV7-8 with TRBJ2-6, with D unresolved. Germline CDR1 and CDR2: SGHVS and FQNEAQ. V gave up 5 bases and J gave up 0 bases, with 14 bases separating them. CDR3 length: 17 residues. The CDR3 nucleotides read TGTGCCAGCAGCCCCACCGGTGGCCGCTCTGGGGCCAACGTCCTGACTTTC. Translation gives CASSPTGGRSGANVLTF. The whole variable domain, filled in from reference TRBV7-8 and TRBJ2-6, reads GAGVSQSPRYKVAKRGQDVALRCDPISGHVSLFWYQQALGQGPEFLTYFQNEAQLDKSGLPSDRFFAERPEGSVSTLKIQRTQQEDSAVYLCASSPTGGRSGANVLTFGAGSRLTVL.

CDR3 in amino acids: CASSSTGQGDGYTF. The CDR3 DNA reads as TGTGCCAGCAGTTCGACCGGACAGGGAGATGGCTACACCTTC. The chain uses TRBV6-6 and TRBJ1-2; 8 bases are shared with TRBD1. Germline lookup yields CDR1 MNHNY and CDR2 SVGAGI (reference sequence). The V and J ends lost 4 bases and 6 bases, in that order; junction bases with no gene match: 7. The CDR3 has 14 amino acids.

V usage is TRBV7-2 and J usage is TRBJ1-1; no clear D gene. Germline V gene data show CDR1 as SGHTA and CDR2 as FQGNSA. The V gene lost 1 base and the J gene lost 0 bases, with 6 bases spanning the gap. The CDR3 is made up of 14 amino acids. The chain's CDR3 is CASSLGGLNTEAFF. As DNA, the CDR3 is TGTGCCAGCAGCTTAGGAGGGTTGAACACTGAAGCTTTCTTT.

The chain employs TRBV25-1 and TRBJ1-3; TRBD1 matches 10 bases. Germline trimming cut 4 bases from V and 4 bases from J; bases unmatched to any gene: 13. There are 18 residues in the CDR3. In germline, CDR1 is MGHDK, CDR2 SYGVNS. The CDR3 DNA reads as TGTGCCAGCAGTGGGGGACAGGGGTATAGGTTTGGAGGAAACACCATATATTTT. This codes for CASSGGQGYRFGGNTIYF.

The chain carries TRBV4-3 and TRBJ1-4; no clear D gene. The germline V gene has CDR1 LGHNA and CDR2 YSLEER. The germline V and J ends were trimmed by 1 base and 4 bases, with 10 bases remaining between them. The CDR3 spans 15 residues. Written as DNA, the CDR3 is TGCGCCAGCAGCCAAGGCCGTGGGTTTAATGAAAAACTGTTTTTT. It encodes CASSQGRGFNEKLFF.

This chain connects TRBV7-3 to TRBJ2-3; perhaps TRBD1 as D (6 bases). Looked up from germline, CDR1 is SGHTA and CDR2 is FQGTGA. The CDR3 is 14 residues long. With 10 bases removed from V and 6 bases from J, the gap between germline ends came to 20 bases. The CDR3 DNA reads TGTGCCACCGGCCGCGGCACAAGGGGGGATACGCAGTATTTT. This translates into CATGRGTRGDTQYF.

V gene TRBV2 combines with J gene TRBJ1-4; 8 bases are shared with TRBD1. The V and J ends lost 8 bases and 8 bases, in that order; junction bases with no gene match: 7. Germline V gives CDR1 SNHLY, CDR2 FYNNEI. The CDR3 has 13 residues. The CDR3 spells CASQGAEGEKLFF. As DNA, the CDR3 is TGTGCCAGCCAGGGGGCGGAAGGAGAAAAACTGTTTTTT.

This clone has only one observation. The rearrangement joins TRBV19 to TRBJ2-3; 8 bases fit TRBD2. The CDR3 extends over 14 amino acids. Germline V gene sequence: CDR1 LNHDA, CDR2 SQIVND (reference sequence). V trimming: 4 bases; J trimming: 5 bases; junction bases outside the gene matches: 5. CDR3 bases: TGTGCCAGTAGTAGGATAGCGGGACAAGATACGCAGTATTTT. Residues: CASSRIAGQDTQYF. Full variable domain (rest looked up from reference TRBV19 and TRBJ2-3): DGGITQSPKYLFRKEGQNVTLSCEQNLNHDAMYWYRQDPGQGLRLIYYSQIVNDFQKGDIAEGYSVSREKKESFPLTVTSAQKNPTAFYLCASSRIAGQDTQYFGPGTRLTVL.

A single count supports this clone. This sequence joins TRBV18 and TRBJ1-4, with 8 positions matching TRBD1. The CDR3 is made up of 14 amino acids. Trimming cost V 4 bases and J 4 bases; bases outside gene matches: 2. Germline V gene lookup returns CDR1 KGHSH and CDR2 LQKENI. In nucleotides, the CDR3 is TGTGCCAGCTCACAGGGACAGGATAATGAAAAACTGTTTTTT. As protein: CASSQGQDNEKLFF.

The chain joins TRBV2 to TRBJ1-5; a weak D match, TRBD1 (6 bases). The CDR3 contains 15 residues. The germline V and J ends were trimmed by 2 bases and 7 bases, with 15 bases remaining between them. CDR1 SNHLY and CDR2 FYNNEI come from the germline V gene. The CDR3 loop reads CASSEWGLAGQPQHF. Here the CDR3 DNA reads TGTGCCAGCAGTGAATGGGGGCTTGCGGGACAGCCCCAGCATTTT.